This T cell receptor beta chain came from a study of blood T cells in healthy people across ages. There were at least 5.5 micrograms of total RNA extracted from every sample. In regard to this clonotype: Its antigen is not known.

Primed by a sample-barcoded 5' primer and a J-beta primer mix, a second PCR proceeded for 7 to 11 cycles. Each cDNA was tagged by a template-switch adaptor containing 12 random nucleotides. Any given sample supplied a minimum of 2.5 million CDR3-containing paired-end reads. From the 5' RACE reads, TCRdb called clonotypes with MiXCR, one entry per CDR3 protein. The table has 2 million or so distinct CDR3 sequences, about 49% seen once. Points from the study as a whole: Older age went with lower TCR beta diversity per million T cells, in a roughly linear way.

Germline CDR1 and CDR2: MNHNY and SVGAGI (reference sequence). Trimming cost V 6 bases and J 11 bases; bases outside gene matches: 9. This CDR3 region has 13 residues. Sample: blood. This TCR came from a woman between 35 and 50 years old in good health. The chain combines TRBV6-6 with TRBJ2-3; 9 nucleotides agree with TRBD1. In nucleotides, the CDR3 is TGTGCCAGCAGCACACAGGGGGCACCGGGGCAGTATTTT. Amino acid sequence: CASSTQGAPGQYF.